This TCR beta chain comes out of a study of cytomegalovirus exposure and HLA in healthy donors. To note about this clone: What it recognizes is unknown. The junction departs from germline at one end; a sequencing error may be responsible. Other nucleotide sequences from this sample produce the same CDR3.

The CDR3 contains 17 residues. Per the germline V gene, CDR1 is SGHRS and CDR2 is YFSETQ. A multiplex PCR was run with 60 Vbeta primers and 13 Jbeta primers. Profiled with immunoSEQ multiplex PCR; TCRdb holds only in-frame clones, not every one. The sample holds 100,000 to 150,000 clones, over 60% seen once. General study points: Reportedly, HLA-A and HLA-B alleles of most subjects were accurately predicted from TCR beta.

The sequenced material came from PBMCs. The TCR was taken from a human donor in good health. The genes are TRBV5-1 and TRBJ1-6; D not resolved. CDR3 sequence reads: CASSLLGLSSYNSPLHF. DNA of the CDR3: TGCGCCAGCAGCCTGCTCGGACTAAGCTCCTATAATTCCCCCCTCCACTTT.